One and the same sample provided the 12 T cell receptor beta chains below, sequenced in a study of blood T cell repertoires in COVID-19. Sequencing was performed with immunoSEQ multiplex PCR; in TCRdb, only in-frame clones are kept and a portion is missing. Here the sample spans about 49,000 clones, around four fifths being singletons. Specimen: peripheral blood. The source of these receptors is a woman in her sixties or seventies with acute or convalescent COVID-19.

V gene TRBV4-2 combines with J gene TRBJ2-1; TRBD2 aligns across 7 bases. The CDR3 runs to 18 residues. With V trimmed by 1 base and J by 8 bases, 17 bases remained unmatched. Germline V lookup: CDR1 LGHNA, CDR2 YNFKEQ. Written as DNA, the CDR3 is TGTGCCAGCAGCCAAGTTGGGTTAGGAGGCGGGAGCGGGCATGAGCAGTTCTTC. It codes for CASSQVGLGGGSGHEQFF.

V and J are TRBV6-6 and TRBJ2-7, with D possibly TRBD1 on 6 matching bases. The germline V gene has CDR1 MNHNY and CDR2 SVGAGI (reference sequence). The germline V and J ends were trimmed by 2 bases and 0 bases, with 14 bases remaining between them. The CDR3 sequence is 16 residues long. The CDR3 DNA sequence: TGTGCCAGCAGTTACCCCCGGACAGATAACTCCTACGAGCAGTACTTC. Its translation: CASSYPRTDNSYEQYF.

This chain uses TRBV19 with TRBJ2-3; a possible D gene is TRBD2 (6 bases). This CDR3 has 17 amino acids. V lost 5 bases and J 0 bases, leaving 18 bases between the germline ends. Germline values: CDR1 LNHDA, CDR2 SQIVND (reference sequence). For the CDR3, the DNA is TGTGCCAGTAGTGCGGCCGGGACTTCTACTAGCACAGATACGCAGTATTTT. Protein sequence: CASSAAGTSTSTDTQYF.

This clone was detected only a few times. The chain uses TRBV5-6 and TRBJ1-3, with D possibly matching TRBD1 (5 bases). The CDR3 runs to 15 residues. Germline V gives CDR1 SGHDT, CDR2 YYEEEE. Trimming stripped 1 base from V and 4 bases from J, with 12 bases between. CDR3 in DNA: TGTGCCAGCAGCTTGATACAGGAGAAGGGAAACACCATATATTTT. Translating gives CASSLIQEKGNTIYF.

This rearrangement joins TRBV2 to TRBJ1-5; 9 nucleotides line up with TRBD1. The CDR3 sequence is 15 residues long. V lost 5 bases to trimming and J lost 9 bases; unmatched junction nucleotides: 11. In germline, CDR1 is SNHLY, CDR2 FYNNEI. The CDR3 is CASSKTGGAGGPQHF. Here the CDR3 DNA reads TGTGCCAGCAGTAAAACAGGGGGCGCGGGTGGGCCCCAGCATTTT.

The chain is built from TRBV27 and TRBJ1-6; D unresolved. CDR1 is MNHEY, CDR2 SMNVEV, per germline (reference sequence). The CDR3 contains 17 residues. The V end was cut by 3 bases, the J end by 5 bases, with 17 bases between. CDR3 in amino acids: CASSFFIRRTDNSPLHF. Here the CDR3 DNA reads TGTGCCAGCAGTTTTTTTATCCGGAGGACGGATAATTCACCCCTCCACTTT.

The chain couples TRBV7-3 to TRBJ2-2; tentatively, D is TRBD1 (5 bases). V was clipped by 6 bases and J by 1 base, with 12 bases between them. Germline loops: CDR1 SGHTA, CDR2 FQGTGA. The CDR3 extends over 15 amino acids. The CDR3 spells CASSRNQGNTGELFF. The CDR3 bases are TGTGCCAGCAGTCGTAATCAGGGGAACACCGGGGAGCTGTTTTTT.

The chain is built from TRBV7-2 and TRBJ1-6; TRBD1 matches 7 bases. Looked up from germline, CDR1 is SGHTA and CDR2 is FQGNSA. The CDR3 consists of 16 residues. V was pared by 4 bases and J by 0 bases, with 3 bases of the junction left unmatched. As DNA, the CDR3 is TGTGCCAGCAGCTCAAGACAGGGCTCCTATAATTCACCCCTCCACTTT. Protein sequence: CASSSRQGSYNSPLHF.

This chain connects TRBV5-5 to TRBJ1-2; 11 positions match TRBD1. CDR3 length: 15 residues. Per the germline V gene, CDR1 is SGHKS and CDR2 is YYEKEE (reference sequence). J was trimmed by 4 bases and V by 3 bases; bases with no gene match: 5. As DNA, the CDR3 is TGTGCCAGCAGCTCGGGACAGGGGGTCAGCTATGGCTACACCTTC. This gives the protein CASSSGQGVSYGYTF. The variable domain in full, completed from reference TRBV5-5 and TRBJ1-2, reads DAGVTQSPTHLIKTRGQQVTLRCSPISGHKSVSWYQQVLGQGPQFIFQYYEKEERGRGNFPDRFSARQFPNYSSELNVNALLLGDSALYLCASSSGQGVSYGYTFGSGTRLTVV.

Comments on this clone: A junction end diverges from the germline sequence, so it may reflect a read error. V usage is TRBV28 and J usage is TRBJ1-2, with D possibly matching TRBD1 (5 bases). Per the germline V gene, CDR1 is MDHEN and CDR2 is SYDVKM. The CDR3 totals 12 residues. DNA for the CDR3: TGTGCCAGCAGTTTGCGGAGGGACGTATTGGGCTTC. This encodes CASSLRRDVLGF.

The chain joins TRBV5-6 to TRBJ2-1; D may be TRBD1 (6 bases). This CDR3 contains 15 residues. Germline V gene data show CDR1 as SGHDT and CDR2 as YYEEEE. With 4 bases removed from V and 0 bases from J, the gap between germline ends came to 11 bases. The CDR3 region is CASSPTGSSYNEQFF. The CDR3 DNA reads as TGTGCCAGCAGCCCCACAGGGAGCTCCTACAATGAGCAGTTCTTC. Full variable domain (missing parts from reference TRBV5-6 and TRBJ2-1): DAGVTQSPTHLIKTRGQQVTLRCSPKSGHDTVSWYQQALGQGPQFIFQYYEEEERQRGNFPDRFSGHQFPNYSSELNVNALLLGDSALYLCASSPTGSSYNEQFFGPGTRLTVL.

The V and J genes are TRBV5-1 and TRBJ2-2; 10 nucleotides line up with TRBD2. The CDR3 consists of 16 residues. The junction had 7 bases not matched to a gene; V was cut back by 3 bases and J by 5 bases. Germline CDR1 SGHRS, CDR2 YFSETQ. This CDR3 reads CASSSSRAGGTGELFF. The CDR3 DNA reads as TGCGCCAGCAGCTCCAGCCGAGCGGGGGGGACCGGGGAGCTGTTTTTT. Filled out from reference TRBV5-1 and TRBJ2-2, the complete variable domain reads KAGVTQTPRYLIKTRGQQVTLSCSPISGHRSVSWYQQTPGQGLQFLFEYFSETQRNKGNFPGRFSGRQFSNSRSEMNVSTLELGDSALYLCASSSSRAGGTGELFFGEGSRLTVL.